A single T cell receptor beta chain is shown here with its context. These data originate in a study of blood T cell repertoires in COVID-19. Looking at the study overall: Spain, Italy and the United States supplied samples that represented acute and convalescent COVID-19. PBMCs, B-cell-depleted T cells, or T cells were the source of the cDNA or gDNA that made up the material.

The authors' processing: Using reference gene primer amplification, nucleated cell counts were estimated. Data came from immunoSEQ multiplex PCR; TCRdb stores just in-frame clones and leaves some out. The V and J calls and clone size are taken from that table; D and trimming were inferred from the DNA. The table shows some 260,000 clones, with about 80% occurring only once. The CDR3 extends over 14 amino acids. The germline V gene has CDR1 SGHAT and CDR2 FQNNGV. V lost 0 bases and J 16 bases, leaving 19 bases between the germline ends. Sequenced: peripheral blood. The chain joins TRBV11-2 to TRBJ2-1; D might be TRBD2 (6 bases). This TCR was sampled from a woman of 80 years or more with acute or convalescent COVID-19. The CDR3 bases are TGTGCCAGCAGCTTAGAAGTGGTTCCGGGGACTGTCTTCTTC. Translation gives CASSLEVVPGTVFF.